This T cell receptor (beta chain) was obtained from a study of control samples from healthy donors and cancer patients. V lost 6 bases to trimming and J lost 11 bases, with 22 bases between them. The CDR3 extends over 14 amino acids. The germline CDR1 and CDR2 sequences are MDHEN and SYDVKM. Only in-frame clones appear in the TCRdb table, and some are missing; sequencing was by immunoSEQ multiplex PCR. The data hold some 140,000 clones, with roughly 89% observed a single time. This clonotype was sampled from a man younger than 45 in good health. The rearrangement links TRBV28 to TRBJ1-1; D unresolved. Input material: blood. CDR3 residues: CASRTIGLYFDAFF. The DNA for the CDR3 is TGTGCCAGCAGGACGATCGGACTGTACTTTGACGCTTTCTTT.